This T cell receptor (beta chain) was sequenced in a study of regulatory T cells in long-lasting Graves disease. This sample's time point: newly diagnosed GD, antithyroid drugs for less than 3 months. Preparation of the TCR library used RNA extracted from PBMCs. Many counts were recorded for this clonotype. The CDR3 contains 15 residues. J was trimmed by 8 bases and V by 5 bases; bases with no gene match: 10. Per germline, CDR1 SGHVS and CDR2 FQNEAQ. Through Arm-PCR of CDR3 regions and iRepertoire HTBI primers, TCR beta libraries were built. Using its own MiXCR run on the multiplex PCR reads, TCRdb lists one record per CDR3 protein. The table has about 460,000 distinct CDR3 sequences, approximately 14% seen once. These same data were also listed under a study on T cells in Graves' hyperthyroidism and ophthalmopathy.

This clonotype was sampled from a woman in her forties or fifties with Graves disease. The chain links TRBV7-8 to TRBJ2-3; 10 positions agree with TRBD1. Sequencing used peripheral blood mononuclear cells (PBMCs), obtained at new diagnosis, from a patient treated with antithyroid drugs. The CDR3 sequence is CASSPDGTGEVTQYF. CDR3 DNA: TGTGCCAGCAGCCCTGACGGGACAGGGGAAGTTACGCAGTATTTT.